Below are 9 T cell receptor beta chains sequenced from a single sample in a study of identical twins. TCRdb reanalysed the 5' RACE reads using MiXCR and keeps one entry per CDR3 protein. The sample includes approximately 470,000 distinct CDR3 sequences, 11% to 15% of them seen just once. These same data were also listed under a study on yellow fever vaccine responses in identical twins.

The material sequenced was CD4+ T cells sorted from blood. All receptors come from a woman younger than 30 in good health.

The CDR3 DNA reads as TGTGCCAGCAGCCAAGTTAGCGGGAGTGACACCGGGGAGCTGTTTTTT. Residues: CASSQVSGSDTGELFF. The rearrangement uses TRBV4-2 and TRBJ2-2; TRBD2 matches at 9 bases. Germline CDR1 is LGHNA and CDR2 is YNFKEQ. V shed 1 base and J 3 bases; nucleotides not matched to a gene: 3. The length of the CDR3 is 16 residues.

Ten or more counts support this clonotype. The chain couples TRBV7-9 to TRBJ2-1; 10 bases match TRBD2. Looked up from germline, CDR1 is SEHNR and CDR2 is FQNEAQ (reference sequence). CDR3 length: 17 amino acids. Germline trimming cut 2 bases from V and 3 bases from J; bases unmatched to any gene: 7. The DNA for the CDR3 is TGTGCCAGCAGCTTAAAAATAGCGGGAGGACTCTACAATGAGCAGTTCTTC. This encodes CASSLKIAGGLYNEQFF.

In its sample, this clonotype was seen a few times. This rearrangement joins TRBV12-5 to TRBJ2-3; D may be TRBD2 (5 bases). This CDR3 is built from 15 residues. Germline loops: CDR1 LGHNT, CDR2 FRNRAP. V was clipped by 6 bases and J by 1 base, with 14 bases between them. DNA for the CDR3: TGTGCTAGTGGCCGCTCGGGAATGGGCACAGATACGCAGTATTTT. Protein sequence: CASGRSGMGTDTQYF. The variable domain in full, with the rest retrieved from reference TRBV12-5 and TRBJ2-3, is DARVTQTPRHKVTEMGQEVTMRCQPILGHNTVFWYRQTMMQGLELLAYFRNRAPLDDSGMPKDRFSAEMPDATLATLKIQPSEPRDSAVYFCASGRSGMGTDTQYFGPGTRLTVL.

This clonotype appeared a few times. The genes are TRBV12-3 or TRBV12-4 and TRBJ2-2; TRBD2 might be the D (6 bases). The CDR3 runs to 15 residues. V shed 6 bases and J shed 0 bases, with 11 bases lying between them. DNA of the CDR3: TGTGCCAGCAGGAAGGGACTCACGAACACCGGGGAGCTGTTTTTT. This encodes CASRKGLTNTGELFF.

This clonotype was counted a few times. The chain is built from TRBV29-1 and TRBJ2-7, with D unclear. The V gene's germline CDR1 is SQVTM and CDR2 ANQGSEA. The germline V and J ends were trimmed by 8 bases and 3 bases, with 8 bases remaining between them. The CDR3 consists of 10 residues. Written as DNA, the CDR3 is TGCAGCAGGGTCGGCTACGAGCAGTACTTC. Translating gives CSRVGYEQYF.

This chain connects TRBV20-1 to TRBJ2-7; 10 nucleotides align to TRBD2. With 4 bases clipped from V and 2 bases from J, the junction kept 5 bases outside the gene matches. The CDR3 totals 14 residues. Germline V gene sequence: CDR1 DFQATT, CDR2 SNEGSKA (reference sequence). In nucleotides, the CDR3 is TGCAGTGCTAACCCTAGCGGGGGTACCTACGAGCAGTACTTC. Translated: CSANPSGGTYEQYF.

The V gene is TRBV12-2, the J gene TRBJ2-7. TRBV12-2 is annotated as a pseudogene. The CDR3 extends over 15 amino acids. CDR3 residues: CASRPYFYRVYEQYF. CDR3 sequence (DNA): TGTGCAAGTCGCCCCTACTTTTATCGGGTTTACGAGCAGTACTTC.

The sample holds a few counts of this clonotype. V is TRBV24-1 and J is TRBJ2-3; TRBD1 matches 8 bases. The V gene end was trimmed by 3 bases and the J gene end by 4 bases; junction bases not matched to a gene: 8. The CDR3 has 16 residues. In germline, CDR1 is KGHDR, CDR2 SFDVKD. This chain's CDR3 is CATSDVGQATADTQYF. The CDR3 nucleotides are TGTGCCACCAGTGATGTGGGACAGGCCACGGCAGATACGCAGTATTTT.

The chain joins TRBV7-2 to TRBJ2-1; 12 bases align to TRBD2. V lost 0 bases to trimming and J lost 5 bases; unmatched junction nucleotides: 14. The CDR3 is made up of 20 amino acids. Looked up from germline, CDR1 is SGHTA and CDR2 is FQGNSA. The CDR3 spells CASSLARTSGIKRENNEQFF. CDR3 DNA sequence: TGTGCCAGCAGCTTAGCTCGGACTAGCGGGATCAAGAGGGAGAACAATGAGCAGTTCTTC.